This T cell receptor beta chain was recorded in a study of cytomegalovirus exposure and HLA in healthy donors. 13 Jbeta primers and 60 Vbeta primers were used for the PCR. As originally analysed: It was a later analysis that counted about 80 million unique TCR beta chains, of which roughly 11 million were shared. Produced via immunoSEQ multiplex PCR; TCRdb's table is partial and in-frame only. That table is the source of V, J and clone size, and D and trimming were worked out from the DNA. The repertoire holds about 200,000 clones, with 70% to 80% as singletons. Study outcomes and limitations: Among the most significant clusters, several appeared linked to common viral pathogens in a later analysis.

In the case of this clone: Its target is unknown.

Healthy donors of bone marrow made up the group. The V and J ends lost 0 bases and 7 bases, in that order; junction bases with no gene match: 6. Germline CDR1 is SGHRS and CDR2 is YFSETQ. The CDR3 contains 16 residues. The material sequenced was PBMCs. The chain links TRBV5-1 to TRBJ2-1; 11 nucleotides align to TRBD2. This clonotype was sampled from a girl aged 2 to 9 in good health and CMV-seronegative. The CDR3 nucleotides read TGCGCCAGCAGCTTGGGGACTAGCGGGTTATGGAATGAGCAGTTCTTC. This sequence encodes CASSLGTSGLWNEQFF.